These 13 T cell receptor beta chains came from one sample sequenced in a study of CD8 T cells in Susac syndrome. An input of about 0.5 to 1 ug of RNA was subjected to reverse transcription using random hexamers. MiXCR was run by TCRdb on the immunoSEQ multiplex PCR reads, yielding one entry per CDR3 protein. The sample lists 140,000 or so distinct CDR3 sequences; 85% to 95% were seen once. The sample was CD4+ T cells from PBMCs. The receptors shown here come from a human donor with multiple sclerosis.

The chain combines TRBV12-3 or TRBV12-4 with TRBJ1-5; D might be TRBD1 (6 bases). This CDR3 contains 13 residues. V gave up 7 bases and J gave up 7 bases, with 14 bases separating them. The CDR3 sequence is CASTQQGFQPQHF. The CDR3 bases are TGTGCCAGCACCCAACAGGGTTTCCAGCCCCAGCATTTT.

This chain connects TRBV18 to TRBJ2-3, with D possibly matching TRBD2 (6 bases). CDR3 length equals 15 residues. Looked up from germline, CDR1 is KGHSH and CDR2 is LQKENI. The V gene lost 4 bases and the J gene lost 0 bases, with 11 bases spanning the gap. The CDR3 nucleotides read TGTGCCAGCTCACACCAGGGAGGTAGCACAGATACGCAGTATTTT. Its protein product is CASSHQGGSTDTQYF.

The chain has TRBV28 and TRBJ1-1; no reliable D call. The CDR3 loop spans 12 amino acids. Trimming took off 7 bases at V and 10 bases at J, with 16 bases between the two ends. Germline-derived CDR1 and CDR2 are MDHEN and SYDVKM. CDR3 amino acids: CASISGSVGAFF. The CDR3 DNA is TGTGCCAGCATCTCGGGCTCCGTGGGAGCTTTCTTT. Full variable domain (missing parts from reference TRBV28 and TRBJ1-1): DVKVTQSSRYLVKRTGEKVFLECVQDMDHENMFWYRQDPGLGLRLIYFSYDVKMKEKGDIPEGYSVSREKKERFSLILESASTNQTSMYLCASISGSVGAFFGQGTRLTVV.

Note on this clonotype: At one of its ends the junction is not consistent with the germline gene, which may arise from a read error. The chain employs TRBV12-3 or TRBV12-4 and TRBJ2-5; the match to TRBD1 covers 9 bases. The CDR3 length is 14 residues. CDR3 amino acids: CASSLGTGTETQYF. Written as DNA, the CDR3 is TGTGCCAGCAGCTTAGGGACAGGGACAGAGACCCAGTACTTC.

A single count supports this clonotype. The chain links TRBV20-1 to TRBJ2-7, with D possibly TRBD2 on 6 matching bases. CDR3 length equals 15 residues. With 0 bases removed from V and 2 bases from J, the gap between germline ends came to 14 bases. Germline V lookup: CDR1 DFQATT, CDR2 SNEGSKA (reference sequence). The CDR3 sequence is CSAREAGQPAYEQYF. The CDR3 coding sequence is TGCAGTGCTAGAGAAGCGGGCCAACCCGCCTACGAGCAGTACTTC.

The chain has TRBV20-1 and TRBJ1-5; maybe TRBD1 (5 bases). Germline lookup yields CDR1 DFQATT and CDR2 SNEGSKA (reference sequence). The CDR3 has 16 amino acids. V lost 4 bases, J lost 0 bases, and 16 bases lay in between. CDR3 coding DNA: TGCAGTGCTACCACCCCGGGACGGCTTAGCAATCAGCCCCAGCATTTT. Protein sequence: CSATTPGRLSNQPQHF.

V gene TRBV29-1 combines with J gene TRBJ1-2; 7 bases are a match to TRBD1. Looked up from germline, CDR1 is SQVTM and CDR2 is ANQGSEA. This CDR3 spans 14 amino acids. The junction had 8 bases not matched to a gene; V was cut back by 3 bases and J by 4 bases. CDR3: CSVDQGGTVYGYTF. The CDR3 DNA reads TGCAGCGTTGATCAAGGGGGGACAGTCTATGGCTACACCTTC.

The chain uses TRBV28 and TRBJ2-7, with D possibly being TRBD1 (6 bases). The CDR3 extends over 15 amino acids. Trimming shortened V by 7 bases and J by 0 bases, and 16 bases separated the two germline ends. Germline-derived CDR1 and CDR2 are MDHEN and SYDVKM. CDR3 protein: CASTPRGGGSYEQYF. CDR3 bases: TGTGCCAGCACCCCTCGTGGGGGCGGCTCCTACGAGCAGTACTTC.

The chain carries TRBV20-1 and TRBJ2-3; 7 bases are a match to TRBD2. CDR3 length: 15 residues. CDR1 and CDR2 from the germline V gene are DFQATT and SNEGSKA (reference sequence). V shed 2 bases, J shed 1 base, and the junction held 6 bases outside the gene matches. CDR3 amino acids: CSARRPGRGTDTQYF. The CDR3 DNA is TGCAGTGCTAGAAGGCCGGGGAGGGGCACAGATACGCAGTATTTT.

This chain joins TRBV28 and TRBJ1-2; D not resolved. The CDR3 spans 15 residues. V dropped 4 bases and J dropped 0 bases, with 12 bases sitting between them. CDR1 is MDHEN and CDR2 is SYDVKM in the germline V gene. The CDR3: CASSSVKWANYGYTF. The CDR3 DNA reads as TGTGCCAGCAGTTCCGTCAAATGGGCTAACTATGGCTACACCTTC.

The rearrangement links TRBV20-1 to TRBJ2-7; D not resolved. The CDR3 is 12 amino acids. The V end was cut by 3 bases, the J end by 2 bases, with 8 bases between. CDR1 DFQATT and CDR2 SNEGSKA come from the germline V gene (reference sequence). Here the CDR3 DNA reads TGCAGTGCTAGTGACACCCCCTACGAGCAGTACTTC. Protein: CSASDTPYEQYF.

This chain links TRBV6-1 with TRBJ2-7; 8 nucleotides line up with TRBD2. This CDR3 region has 16 residues. In germline, CDR1 is MNHNS, CDR2 SASEGT. V lost 1 base, J lost 3 bases, and 8 bases stayed unmatched. The CDR3 loop reads CASSEERGRKVYEQYF. DNA of the CDR3: TGTGCCAGCAGTGAAGAGCGGGGGCGCAAGGTCTACGAGCAGTACTTC.

This chain connects TRBV30 to TRBJ2-7; D gene unclear. Germline CDR1 and CDR2: GTSNPN and SVGIG (reference sequence). The CDR3 covers 14 residues. The V end lost 0 bases, the J end lost 4 bases, and 13 bases lay between the germline ends. The CDR3 protein is CAWSVPRAQYEQYF. CDR3 DNA sequence: TGTGCCTGGAGTGTACCCCGCGCCCAATACGAGCAGTACTTC.